Shown below are 10 T cell receptor beta chains from a single sample sequenced in a study of a mutant IDH1 vaccine in newly diagnosed glioma (dated by TCRdb to about 2021). The library relied on the immunoSEQ multiplex PCR assay. In its TCRdb copy, this immuneACCESS table keeps in-frame sequences only and misses some clones. Where compared with another copy, unresolved V genes explain less than half of these, and the others have no known cause. Counted in this sample were around 82,000 clones; roughly 82% of them appeared once. The ten largest account for less than 6.5% of the sample. This sample's time point label indicates: baseline, week 1 (first vaccination visit). The treatment or condition label, read with the paper, signifies: pre-vaccination baseline after standard-of-care therapy. The sample in question was PBMCs, obtained from a glioma patient treated with radiotherapy, temozolomide or both. These receptors all stem from a man between 35 and 55 years old with glioma. Some clones in this sample may be carry-over from other donors' samples.

The rearrangement joins TRBV18 to TRBJ1-3; the D gene is possibly TRBD1 (6 bases). Trimming pared 0 bases from V and 0 bases from J, leaving 15 bases between. The CDR3 runs 18 residues. Germline CDR1 reads KGHSH; CDR2 reads LQKENI. CDR3 protein: CASSPPGLTGDSGNTIYF. CDR3 coding DNA: TGTGCCAGCTCACCACCGGGATTGACAGGAGACTCTGGAAACACCATATATTTT.

The V call is TRBV4-1, the J call TRBJ1-5, with D unclear. Germline loops: CDR1 MGHRA, CDR2 YSYEKL. This CDR3 region has 14 residues. V was cut by 4 bases and J by 5 bases, with 12 bases left in between. In DNA, the CDR3 is TGCGCCAGCAGCCTCTCCCTGGTCGATCAGCCCCAGCATTTT. It codes for CASSLSLVDQPQHF.

V usage is TRBV4-1 and J usage is TRBJ2-2; D ambiguous. Germline lookup yields CDR1 MGHRA and CDR2 YSYEKL. V was pared by 1 base and J by 7 bases, with 4 bases between. The CDR3 is made up of 12 amino acids. The CDR3 here is CASSQGGGELFF. CDR3 DNA: TGCGCCAGCAGCCAAGGGGGCGGGGAGCTGTTTTTT.

This chain uses TRBV19 with TRBJ1-1; D is ambiguous. The CDR3 has 12 residues. In germline, CDR1 is LNHDA, CDR2 SQIVND (reference sequence). Trimming took off 1 base at V and 11 bases at J, with 11 bases between the two ends. The CDR3 DNA reads TGTGCCAGTAGTATAGGGGAAGTCGCGGCTTTCTTT. It yields the protein CASSIGEVAAFF.

The chain recombines TRBV5-1 with TRBJ2-3; TRBD2 matches 12 bases. Germline CDR1 reads SGHRS; CDR2 reads YFSETQ. The V segment lost 0 bases and the J segment 7 bases; nucleotides outside the gene matches: 3. This CDR3 has 15 amino acids. The CDR3 sequence is CASSLASGGGNTQYF. The CDR3 nucleotides are TGCGCCAGCAGCTTGGCTAGCGGGGGGGGAAATACGCAGTATTTT.

The chain recombines TRBV27 with TRBJ1-3; the match to TRBD1 covers 12 bases. V lost 5 bases to trimming and J lost 4 bases; unmatched junction nucleotides: 12. Germline CDR1 MNHEY, CDR2 SMNVEV (reference sequence). The CDR3 runs 18 residues. This chain's CDR3 is CASSTTGTGGAWGNTIYF. The CDR3 nucleotides are TGTGCCAGCAGTACCACCGGGACAGGGGGCGCGTGGGGAAACACCATATATTTT.

The rearrangement joins TRBV7-2 to TRBJ2-1; either TRBD1 or TRBD2 may fit D (6 bases each). The germline CDR1 and CDR2 sequences are SGHTA and FQGNSA. This CDR3 region has 13 residues. Trimming took off 5 bases at V and 9 bases at J, with 14 bases between the two ends. The CDR3 loop is CASSPPKGGEQFF. The DNA for the CDR3 is TGTGCCAGCAGCCCACCTAAGGGGGGTGAGCAGTTCTTC. Looking up the rest from reference TRBV7-2 and TRBJ2-1 gives the full variable domain: GAGVSQSPSNKVTEKGKDVELRCDPISGHTALYWYRQSLGQGLEFLIYFQGNSAPDKSGLPSDRFSAERTGGSVSTLTIQRTQQEDSAVYLCASSPPKGGEQFFGPGTRLTVL.

J is TRBJ2-7 and V is TRBV6-5; 13 bases match TRBD2. From germline, CDR1 is MNHEY and CDR2 SVGAGI. V shed 4 bases, J shed 4 bases, and the junction held 7 bases outside the gene matches. This CDR3 comprises 16 residues. The CDR3 nucleotides are TGTGCCAGCAGTTGGTGGGGGACTAGCGGGGATTACGAGCAGTACTTC. It translates to CASSWWGTSGDYEQYF.

This clone is medium-sized. V gene TRBV13 combines with J gene TRBJ1-1; 9 bases agree with TRBD1. J lost 3 bases, V lost 4 bases, and 6 bases had no gene match. Looked up from germline, CDR1 is PRHDT and CDR2 is FYEKMQ (reference sequence). This CDR3 spans 15 amino acids. CDR3 DNA sequence: TGTGCCAGCAGCTCAGAGGGACAGGGTTACACTGAAGCTTTCTTT. It codes for CASSSEGQGYTEAFF. Using reference TRBV13 and TRBJ1-1 for the parts outside the CDR3, the full variable domain is AAGVIQSPRHLIKEKRETATLKCYPIPRHDTVYWYQQGPGQDPQFLISFYEKMQSDKGSIPDRFSAQQFSDYHSELNMSSLELGDSALYFCASSSEGQGYTEAFFGQGTRLTVV.

The rearrangement joins TRBV2 to TRBJ1-2; D is undetermined. This CDR3 comprises 13 residues. V lost 2 bases to trimming and J lost 8 bases, with 12 bases between them. Germline CDR1 and CDR2: SNHLY and FYNNEI. Written as DNA, the CDR3 is TGTGCCAGCAGTGAATACGGGAGGGAAGGCTACACCTTC. Amino acids: CASSEYGREGYTF.